The T cell receptor beta chain under discussion was sequenced for a study of blood T cell repertoires in COVID-19. Looking at the study overall: Donors in the United States, Italy and Spain gave samples during acute or convalescent COVID-19. T cells, B-cell-depleted T cells, or PBMCs supplied cDNA or gDNA.

Germline CDR1 reads ENHRY; CDR2 reads SYGVKD. CDR3 length: 13 residues. Trimming at V came to 4 bases and at J to 4 bases, leaving 3 bases not matched to a gene. In the authors' methods: Reference gene primer amplification gave estimated nucleated cell counts. Assay: immunoSEQ multiplex PCR; the TCRdb copy retains only in-frame clones and omits some. D and trimming come from the DNA, and the V and J calls and clone size come from that table. The profile covers about 140,000 clones, with around three quarters appearing a single time and approximately 3.5% taken by the ten largest. This receptor was identified in a man in his sixties with acute or convalescent COVID-19. Input material: peripheral blood. This sequence joins TRBV10-3 and TRBJ2-7; 8 bases agree with TRBD2. CDR3 amino acids: CAISGGRWYEQYF. CDR3 sequence (DNA): TGTGCCATCAGTGGCGGGAGGTGGTACGAGCAGTACTTC.